This passage covers 27 T cell receptor beta chains from one sample sequenced in a study of cytotoxic CD8 clonotypes in ibrutinib-treated CLL. Here immunoSEQ multiplex PCR was the method, and the copy in TCRdb shows in-frame clones only, minus some. This sample carries fewer than 400,000 clones, roughly two thirds of them seen once, and the ten largest clones take approximately 6%. Specimen: PBMCs, collected after 36 months of ibrutinib treatment. All receptors derive from a human donor with chronic lymphocytic leukemia.

The genes are TRBV11-1 and TRBJ2-7, with no clear D. This CDR3 has 13 residues. With 3 bases removed from V and 0 bases from J, the gap between germline ends came to 6 bases. Germline assignment: CDR1 SGHAT and CDR2 FQDESV (reference sequence). The CDR3 is CASSFAPSYEQYF. DNA of the CDR3: TGTGCCAGCAGCTTTGCCCCCTCCTACGAGCAGTACTTC.

This clone was observed once. This chain connects TRBV7-2 to TRBJ2-1; D is undetermined. V lost 6 bases and J lost 2, with 11 bases in between. The CDR3 runs to 14 residues. Per the germline V gene, CDR1 is SGHTA and CDR2 is FQGNSA. The CDR3 DNA sequence: TGTGCCAGCAGTTACACGTGGGCCTACAATGAGCAGTTCTTC. Translated, it gives CASSYTWAYNEQFF. Variable domain in full (rest from reference TRBV7-2 and TRBJ2-1): GAGVSQSPSNKVTEKGKDVELRCDPISGHTALYWYRQSLGQGLEFLIYFQGNSAPDKSGLPSDRFSAERTGGSVSTLTIQRTQQEDSAVYLCASSYTWAYNEQFFGPGTRLTVL.

This chain connects TRBV7-3 to TRBJ2-7; perhaps TRBD2 as D (6 bases). The germline V gene has CDR1 SGHTA and CDR2 FQGTGA. This CDR3 comprises 15 residues. Trimming took 3 bases from V and 4 from J, leaving 16 bases between them. The CDR3 DNA reads as TGTGCCAGCAGCTTGGGTGTCCAACGGGGGTACGAGCAGTACTTC. Amino acids: CASSLGVQRGYEQYF.

The J gene is TRBJ2-3, the V gene TRBV28; TRBD1 matches 7 bases. The CDR3 length is 15 residues. The V segment lost 5 bases and the J segment 1 base; nucleotides outside the gene matches: 6. Germline V lookup: CDR1 MDHEN, CDR2 SYDVKM. DNA for the CDR3: TGTGCCAGCAGTGCGGCCGGGACAGGCACAGATACGCAGTATTTT. It is translated as CASSAAGTGTDTQYF.

DNA for the CDR3: TGTGCCAGCAGTTCATCGGGACACGCCAATCAGCCCCAGCATTTT. As protein: CASSSSGHANQPQHF. The V call is TRBV27, the J call TRBJ1-5, with D perhaps matching TRBD1 (6 bases). The germline CDR1 and CDR2 sequences are MNHEY and SMNVEV (reference sequence). The CDR3 extends over 15 amino acids. V was trimmed by 4 bases and J by 3 bases, leaving 13 bases between them.

The V call is TRBV27, the J call TRBJ1-4; D perhaps matches TRBD1 (5 bases). The germline gives CDR1 MNHEY, CDR2 SMNVEV (reference sequence). Trimming left V 5 bases short and J 8 bases short, with 18 bases between. The CDR3 has 15 residues. The CDR3 spells CASSPTRTRTEKLFF. The CDR3 DNA reads TGTGCCAGCAGTCCCACCAGGACACGAACAGAAAAACTGTTTTTT.

The J gene is TRBJ2-7, the V gene TRBV4-1; TRBD2 is a possible D gene (7 bases). Germline CDR1 reads MGHRA; CDR2 reads YSYEKL. There are 14 residues in the CDR3. V gave up 4 bases and J gave up 5 bases, with 15 bases separating them. The CDR3 sequence: CASSPGGRFHEQYF. The CDR3 nucleotides are TGCGCCAGCAGCCCCGGGGGGCGCTTCCACGAGCAGTACTTC.

A note on this clone: Other DNA sequences from this sample encode an identical CDR3 as well. V usage is TRBV5-1 and J usage is TRBJ2-2; possibly TRBD2 for D (6 bases). Trimming pared 0 bases from V and 8 bases from J, leaving 11 bases between. The CDR3 runs to 14 residues. The V gene's germline CDR1 is SGHRS and CDR2 YFSETQ. In DNA, the CDR3 is TGCGCCAGCAGCTTGGATCCGGGAGCGGGGGAGCTGTTTTTT. Translation: CASSLDPGAGELFF.

V is TRBV27 and J is TRBJ2-1; the match to TRBD2 covers 7 bases. The V gene end was trimmed by 6 bases and the J gene end by 0 bases; junction bases not matched to a gene: 14. CDR3 length equals 18 residues. From germline, CDR1 is MNHEY and CDR2 SMNVEV (reference sequence). The CDR3 is CASSPQVPPGGSYNEQFF. CDR3 DNA sequence: TGTGCCAGCAGCCCACAAGTCCCCCCGGGGGGCTCCTACAATGAGCAGTTCTTC.

CDR3 loop: CASSVHHRDKMNTEAFF. The CDR3, as DNA: TGTGCCAGCAGCGTACATCACAGGGATAAGATGAACACTGAAGCTTTCTTT. This chain connects TRBV9 to TRBJ1-1; maybe TRBD1 (6 bases). The V end lost 1 base, the J end lost 0 bases, and 16 bases lay between the germline ends. Germline V CDR1 and CDR2: SGDLS, YYNGEE. This CDR3 is 17 amino acids long.

This clone was picked up a small number of times. The chain is built from TRBV5-8 and TRBJ2-5, with 9 bases lining up with TRBD1. The CDR3 totals 14 residues. V lost 4 bases and J lost 2; bases outside the gene matches: 3. In germline, CDR1 is SGHTS, CDR2 YDEGEE. CDR3 DNA sequence: TGTGCCAGCAGCCGGACAGGGGTTCAAGAGACCCAGTACTTC. It yields the protein CASSRTGVQETQYF.

This clone was recorded a few times. The chain has TRBV18 and TRBJ2-3; 9 nucleotides line up with TRBD2. Per the germline V gene, CDR1 is KGHSH and CDR2 is LQKENI. V dropped 4 bases and J dropped 0; count of bases not matched to a gene: 8. This CDR3 is built from 17 residues. The CDR3 bases are TGTGCCAGCTCACGTAGCGGGGGCTTTACTAGCACAGATACGCAGTATTTT. It yields the protein CASSRSGGFTSTDTQYF.

The V and J genes are TRBV29-1 and TRBJ2-1, with D possibly TRBD2 on 6 matching bases. V was clipped by 7 bases and J by 2 bases, with 9 bases between them. Germline CDR1 SQVTM, CDR2 ANQGSEA. The CDR3 has 12 residues. In nucleotides, the CDR3 is TGCAGCGCCCGGACTACCTACAATGAGCAGTTCTTC. It encodes CSARTTYNEQFF.

About this clone: Different DNA sequences within this sample yield the same CDR3. The rearrangement joins TRBV5-1 to TRBJ2-5; D might be TRBD1 (6 bases). This CDR3 is 13 amino acids long. The germline gives CDR1 SGHRS, CDR2 YFSETQ. The V gene lost 3 bases and the J gene lost 4 bases, with 10 bases spanning the gap. As DNA, the CDR3 is TGCGCCAGCAGCTCCAGGGGTCTAGAGACCCAGTACTTC. Its protein product is CASSSRGLETQYF.

As DNA, the CDR3 is TGTGCCAGCAGCTTAGGGTGGGGGACCGACGAGCAGTACTTC. It yields the protein CASSLGWGTDEQYF. This sequence joins TRBV7-6 and TRBJ2-7, with D perhaps TRBD1 or TRBD2 (5 bases each). Trimming cost V 1 base and J 5 bases, with 12 bases left between them. The CDR3 contains 14 residues. CDR1 is SGHVS, CDR2 FNYEAQ, per germline.

The chain joins TRBV5-1 to TRBJ2-7; 10 nucleotides line up with TRBD1. Germline assignment: CDR1 SGHRS and CDR2 YFSETQ. Trimming took 2 bases from V and 12 from J; bases not matched to a gene: 14. CDR3 length: 15 residues. For the CDR3, the DNA is TGCGCCAGCAGCTTCGAATGGGACAGGGGCCATAGGGTGTACTTC. Protein: CASSFEWDRGHRVYF.

The chain links TRBV5-1 to TRBJ2-3; 8 bases are shared with TRBD2. J lost 9 bases, V lost 0 bases, and 3 bases had no gene match. Looked up from germline, CDR1 is SGHRS and CDR2 is YFSETQ. The CDR3 has 13 amino acids. In DNA form, the CDR3 reads TGCGCCAGCAGCTTGGCGGGGGGGCCCACGCAGTATTTT. This gives the protein CASSLAGGPTQYF.

The rearrangement uses TRBV18 and TRBJ1-6; a possible D gene is TRBD1 (5 bases). Germline V gene sequence: CDR1 KGHSH, CDR2 LQKENI. Trimming left V 5 bases short and J 7 bases short, with 15 bases between. The CDR3 covers 15 residues. CDR3 in amino acids: CASSKRQIDNSPLHF. The DNA of the CDR3 is TGTGCCAGCTCAAAAAGACAGATTGACAATTCACCCCTCCACTTT.

V gene TRBV10-3 combines with J gene TRBJ2-1; 9 bases fit TRBD2. Germline values: CDR1 ENHRY, CDR2 SYGVKD. The ends lost 3 bases at V and 7 bases at J; junction bases unmatched: 10. This CDR3 is 16 amino acids long. CDR3 nucleotides: TGTGCCATCAGTGACGGTGCGGCTAGCGGGGTAAATGAGCAGTTCTTC. This codes for CAISDGAASGVNEQFF.

This clone occurred once. The rearrangement links TRBV25-1 to TRBJ1-4; 10 bases are a match to TRBD1. Germline V gives CDR1 MGHDK, CDR2 SYGVNS. This CDR3 comprises 15 residues. Trimming at V came to 6 bases and at J to 7 bases, leaving 8 bases not matched to a gene. The CDR3 loop is CASSPTGQGSEKLFF. Here the CDR3 DNA reads TGTGCCAGCAGCCCCACGGGACAGGGGTCTGAAAAACTGTTTTTT. Full variable domain (remainder filled in from reference TRBV25-1 and TRBJ1-4): EADIYQTPRYLVIGTGKKITLECSQTMGHDKMYWYQQDPGMELHLIHYSYGVNSTEKGDLSSESTVSRIRTEHFPLTLESARPSHTSQYLCASSPTGQGSEKLFFGSGTQLSVL.

The chain carries TRBV5-1 and TRBJ1-1; possibly TRBD1 for D (5 bases). CDR1 and CDR2 (germline): SGHRS, YFSETQ. This CDR3 contains 14 residues. Between the trimmed V and J ends, which lost 1 base and 7 bases, there was a span of 14 bases. Here the CDR3 DNA reads TGCGCCAGCAGCTTGCTGCAGGGTATGGTTGAAGCTTTCTTT. It translates to CASSLLQGMVEAFF.

The chain links TRBV27 to TRBJ2-7; tentatively, D is TRBD2 (6 bases). Trimming pared 2 bases from V and 0 bases from J, leaving 11 bases between. Germline lookup yields CDR1 MNHEY and CDR2 SMNVEV (reference sequence). The length of the CDR3 is 15 residues. CDR3 region: CASSLRGGDSYEQYF. The CDR3 region has the DNA TGTGCCAGCAGTTTACGGGGCGGGGACTCCTACGAGCAGTACTTC.

The chain couples TRBV7-2 to TRBJ2-1; D perhaps matches TRBD2 (5 bases). V was trimmed by 4 bases and J by 4 bases, leaving 11 bases between them. The CDR3 extends over 14 amino acids. The germline V gene has CDR1 SGHTA and CDR2 FQGNSA. The CDR3 sequence is CASSSPWRYNEQFF. The CDR3 nucleotides read TGTGCCAGCAGCTCGCCGTGGAGGTACAATGAGCAGTTCTTC.

This clone was observed a handful of times. This sequence joins TRBV19 and TRBJ2-2; TRBD1 is a possible D gene (6 bases). The V gene lost 3 bases and the J gene lost 5 bases, with 7 bases spanning the gap. Per germline, CDR1 LNHDA and CDR2 SQIVND (reference sequence). The CDR3 covers 13 residues. The CDR3 DNA sequence: TGTGCCAGTAGTATCCAGGGGACCGGGGAGCTGTTTTTT. Translating gives CASSIQGTGELFF.

V gene TRBV6-6 combines with J gene TRBJ1-5; no clear D gene. Germline V gives CDR1 MNHNY, CDR2 SVGAGI (reference sequence). This CDR3 contains 16 residues. The V gene lost 5 bases and the J gene lost 2 bases, with 16 bases spanning the gap. The CDR3 loop is CASSTRWGGGNQPQHF. The DNA of the CDR3 is TGTGCCAGCAGTACCAGATGGGGAGGAGGCAATCAGCCCCAGCATTTT.

V gene TRBV18 combines with J gene TRBJ1-4, with TRBD1 as a possible D gene (5 bases). Trimming took 3 bases from V and 5 from J, leaving 16 bases between them. The CDR3 contains 16 residues. CDR1 is KGHSH and CDR2 is LQKENI in the germline V gene. The CDR3 reads CASSPGGNRKNEKLFF. In nucleotides, the CDR3 is TGTGCCAGCTCACCGGGGGGGAACAGAAAGAATGAAAAACTGTTTTTT. The entire variable domain, with the rest obtained from reference TRBV18 and TRBJ1-4, is as follows: NAGVMQNPRHLVRRRGQEARLRCSPMKGHSHVYWYRQLPEEGLKFMVYLQKENIIDESGMPKERFSAEFPKEGPSILRIQQVVRGDSAAYFCASSPGGNRKNEKLFFGSGTQLSVL.

This rearrangement joins TRBV7-6 to TRBJ2-1, with 11 bases fitting TRBD2. The germline gives CDR1 SGHVS, CDR2 FNYEAQ. The CDR3 runs 16 residues. V shed 0 bases and J 6 bases; nucleotides not matched to a gene: 4. The CDR3 spells CASSLASGGATNEQFF. The CDR3 DNA reads TGTGCCAGCAGCTTAGCTAGCGGGGGGGCGACCAATGAGCAGTTCTTC.